Listed below are T cell receptor beta chains from one sample, sequenced in a study of shared clonotypes between healthy human individuals. Using immunoSEQ multiplex PCR, the repertoire was profiled, and TCRdb retains in-frame clones only, with some absent. This sample has some 2.1 million clones, with 93% found just once. Sequences were obtained from naive CD8+ T cells from PBMCs. All receptors come from a man aged 18 to 30 in good health. Some clones in this sample may be carry-over from other donors' samples. CDR3s include the opening cysteine and the closing phenylalanine or tryptophan. Each record gives: V gene, J gene, D gene, CDR3 protein, CDR3 DNA. A D gene is named only where the DNA matches it firmly.

>TRBV12-2|TRBJ2-3|NA
CASRPPVGPQYF
TGTGCAAGTCGCCCCCCTGTCGGGCCGCAGTATTTT
>TRBV27|TRBJ2-2|NA
CASSWAGLSTGELFF
TGTGCCAGCAGTTGGGCAGGGTTAAGCACCGGGGAGCTGTTTTTT
>TRBV5-1|TRBJ1-1|NA
CASTGTNTEAFF
TGCGCCAGCACTGGGACAAACACTGAAGCTTTCTTT
>TRBV10-2|TRBJ2-5|TRBD2
CASARTLAGETQYF
TGCGCCAGCGCCCGGACCTTAGCGGGAGAGACCCAGTACTTC
>TRBV28|TRBJ2-7|TRBD2
CASSHGRGSYEQYF
TGTGCCAGCAGTCACGGGAGGGGTTCCTACGAGCAGTACTTC
>TRBV19|TRBJ2-2|NA
CASSITRAGELFF
TGTGCCAGTAGTATTACCAGGGCCGGGGAGCTGTTTTTT
>TRBV7-6|TRBJ1-2|TRBD1
CASSLDRGGGYTF
TGTGCCAGCAGCTTGGACAGGGGAGGTGGCTACACCTTC
>TRBV27|TRBJ2-1|NA
CASSSAGDEQFF
TGTGCCAGCAGTTCCGCAGGGGATGAGCAGTTCTTC
>TRBV5-6|TRBJ2-2|TRBD1
CASSQGQVWTGELFF
TGTGCCAGCAGCCAGGGACAGGTGTGGACCGGGGAGCTGTTTTTT
>TRBV7-9|TRBJ1-4|NA
CASSPTPPGTNEKLFF
TGTGCCAGCAGCCCAACGCCCCCGGGAACTAATGAAAAACTGTTTTTT
>TRBV2|TRBJ1-3|TRBD1
CASSDRLTGPGNTIYF
TGTGCCAGCAGTGACCGCCTGACAGGGCCTGGAAACACCATATATTTT
>TRBV27|TRBJ2-5|NA
CASSLLRGRRETQYF
TGTGCCAGCAGTTTATTGCGGGGGCGCCGAGAGACCCAGTACTTC
>TRBV5-8|TRBJ2-1|NA
CASSLWVASYNEQFF
TGTGCCAGCAGCTTGTGGGTTGCCTCCTACAATGAGCAGTTCTTC
>TRBV7-3|TRBJ2-7|NA
CASSLIAGGSYEQYF
TGTGCCAGCAGCTTAATAGCCGGCGGGTCCTACGAGCAGTACTTC
>TRBV4-1|TRBJ2-5|NA
CASSRREGRNQYF
TGCGCCAGCAGCCGTCGTGAGGGGAGAAACCAGTACTTC
>TRBV27|TRBJ1-1|NA
CASSAFYGDTEAFF
TGTGCCAGCAGTGCCTTCTACGGGGACACTGAAGCTTTCTTT
>TRBV27|TRBJ2-7|TRBD2
CASSLLSASGASYEQYF
TGTGCCAGCAGTCTCCTTAGCGCTAGCGGGGCCTCCTACGAGCAGTACTTC